A selection of T cell receptor beta chains follows, all from one sample in a study of T cells in Graves' hyperthyroidism and ophthalmopathy. One entry per CDR3 protein, called by TCRdb with MiXCR from the multiplex PCR reads. Of some 500,000 distinct CDR3 sequences detected, about an eighth appear once; the ten largest clones hold less than 20%. Sequenced: blood. The receptors derive from a woman under 30 with Graves' hyperthyroidism. Both conserved end residues are part of each CDR3. D genes are given only for firm matches. A row's size may be missing; if present it is once, few, many or a size class.

clone_size,v_call,j_call,d_call,cdr3_nt,cdr3_aa
many,TRBV30,TRBJ1-1,NA,TGTGCCTGGAGTGCCTCAACAGTTGAAGCTTTCTTT,CAWSASTVEAFF
few,TRBV24-1,TRBJ1-1,TRBD1,TGTGCCACTGCGACAGGGGGGGTGCCCGAAGAAGCTTTCTTT,CATATGGVPEEAFF
few,TRBV4-2,TRBJ2-1,TRBD2,TGTGCCAGCAGCCAAGGTGTTGCGGGAGCCAGCTCCTACAATGAGCAGTTCTTC,CASSQGVAGASSYNEQFF
many,TRBV5-1,TRBJ1-1,NA,TGCGCCAGCAGCTGGGGAGGGTTTGGGGGGAACACTGAAGCTTTCTTT,CASSWGGFGGNTEAFF
many,TRBV12-3/TRBV12-4,TRBJ1-2,NA,TGTGCCAGCAGTAATCTTTCGGGCTACACCTTC,CASSNLSGYTF
many,TRBV12-3/TRBV12-4,TRBJ2-5,TRBD2,TGTGCCAGCAGTGGAGCGGGAGTGGGGGCTGAGACCCAGTACTTC,CASSGAGVGAETQYF
many,TRBV30,TRBJ2-7,NA,TGTGCCTGGAGGGTCGGACCGAGAGCTCTCAACCCCTACGAGCAGTACTTC,CAWRVGPRALNPYEQYF
many,TRBV6-1,TRBJ1-6,NA,TGTGCCAGCAGGGAGATGAGAAATTCACCCCTCCACTTT,CASREMRNSPLHF
NA,TRBV9,TRBJ2-3,NA,TGTGCCAGCAGTAAAGGGGGGAGCACAGATACGCAGTATTTT,CASSKGGSTDTQYF
NA,TRBV19,TRBJ1-1,NA,TGTGCCAGTAGTATAGTCGTGGACACTGAAGCTTTCTTT,CASSIVVDTEAFF
NA,TRBV4-2,TRBJ2-1,NA,TGTGCCAGCAGCCGGTGGAACCAGGGGGGAAGCGATGAGCAGTTCTTC,CASSRWNQGGSDEQFF
many,TRBV10-3,TRBJ1-1,NA,TGTGCCATCAGGGGGCGAGGGGAGGTTGGCACTGAAGCTTTCTTT,CAIRGRGEVGTEAFF
NA,TRBV7-7,TRBJ2-1,NA,TGTGCCAGCAGCCCCGTGGGGAGCAGTGAGCAGTTCTTC,CASSPVGSSEQFF
many,TRBV12-3/TRBV12-4,TRBJ1-2,NA,TGTGCCAGCAGTTTTGGGTGGGCAGGACATGGCTACACCTTC,CASSFGWAGHGYTF
many,TRBV19,TRBJ1-5,NA,TGTGCCAGTAGCCAGCAATGGCAGGACAATCAGCCCCAGCATTTT,CASSQQWQDNQPQHF
NA,TRBV11-1,TRBJ2-1,TRBD2,TGTGCCAGCAGCTTAGGAACCGGGACTAGCGTCGGGGCCGGGAATGAGCAGTTCTTC,CASSLGTGTSVGAGNEQFF
NA,TRBV5-1,TRBJ2-1,TRBD1,TGCGCCAGCAGCTGGACAGGGGGCAATGAGCAGTTCTTC,CASSWTGGNEQFF
NA,TRBV7-2,TRBJ1-5,NA,TGTGCCAGCAGCTTAGAGAGGACCTTAGGGGAGCCCCAGCATTTT,CASSLERTLGEPQHF
many,TRBV5-8,TRBJ1-1,NA,TGTGCCAGCAGCTTGTGGGTGAACACTGAAGCTTTCTTT,CASSLWVNTEAFF
many,TRBV7-6,TRBJ2-5,TRBD2,TGTGCCAGCAGCTTAAAGGGACTAGCGGGAGTATGGCAAGAGACCCAGTACTTC,CASSLKGLAGVWQETQYF
many,TRBV10-3,TRBJ1-1,NA,TGTGCCATCAGCCCCCAATTAGGCACTGAAGCTTTCTTT,CAISPQLGTEAFF
many,TRBV10-2,TRBJ2-6,NA,TGCGCCAGCACTCCCGTTAAATCCTCTGGGGCCAACGTCCTGACTTTC,CASTPVKSSGANVLTF
many,TRBV30,TRBJ2-5,NA,TGTGCCTGGAGTGTACTGAGCGGAGGAGAAGAGACCCAGTACTTC,CAWSVLSGGEETQYF
NA,TRBV2,TRBJ2-7,NA,TGTGCCAGCATTGACGGATCCTACGAGCAGTACTTC,CASIDGSYEQYF
many,TRBV3-1,TRBJ1-1,NA,TGTGCCAGCAGCCAAGACCTAGGTATGAACACTGAAGCTTTCTTT,CASSQDLGMNTEAFF
many,TRBV30,TRBJ2-3,NA,TGTGCCTGGACCCGGGGGTCCCTCGCAGATACGCAGTATTTT,CAWTRGSLADTQYF
few,TRBV5-1,TRBJ2-5,NA,TGCGCCAGCAGCTCGGGGGACTCCCAAGAGACCCAGTACTTC,CASSSGDSQETQYF
many,TRBV10-3,TRBJ2-7,NA,TGTGCCACCACGGACAGCTCCTACGAGCAGTACTTC,CATTDSSYEQYF
many,TRBV20-1,TRBJ2-3,TRBD2,TGCAGTTCCCGCCGGGGGGGGCATGGCACAGATACGCAGTATTTT,CSSRRGGHGTDTQYF
many,TRBV27,TRBJ2-4,TRBD1,TGTGCCAGCAGTCCAGAGGACAGGGTGGGGGACATTCAGTACTTC,CASSPEDRVGDIQYF
few,TRBV28,TRBJ2-2,TRBD1,TGTGCCAGCAGCCTGACAGGGGGATATGGAACCGGGGAGCTGTTTTTT,CASSLTGGYGTGELFF
few,TRBV2,TRBJ2-1,TRBD2,TGTGCCAGCAGTCAGCTAGCGGGTCATCTCTTC,CASSQLAGHLF
many,TRBV29-1,TRBJ2-3,TRBD2,TGCAGCGCGGGGACTAGCGGGAGTTCGGACACAGATACGCAGTATTTT,CSAGTSGSSDTDTQYF
few,TRBV4-1,TRBJ1-2,TRBD1,TGCGCCAGCGGTGAACCCGGGACAGGGAATGGCTACACCTTC,CASGEPGTGNGYTF
many,TRBV6-5,TRBJ2-5,NA,TGTGCCAGCAGTTACTCGGCTCCGGAGACCCAGTACTTC,CASSYSAPETQYF
NA,TRBV28,TRBJ1-1,NA,TGTGCCAGCAGAATACGAACGGGACTGCTTAGGAACACTGAAGCTTTCTTT,CASRIRTGLLRNTEAFF
few,TRBV20-1,TRBJ2-1,TRBD2,TGCAGTGCTAGCGGTCTAGCGGGGGCGGACTACAATGAGCAGTTCTTC,CSASGLAGADYNEQFF
NA,TRBV19,TRBJ2-3,TRBD1,TGTGCCAGTAGTGGGGCCTTGGGGGGACAGGGCACAGATACGCAGTATTTT,CASSGALGGQGTDTQYF
NA,TRBV12-5,TRBJ2-3,NA,TGTGCTAGTGGTCCAGCGGGTTTTAGCACAGATACGCAGTATTTT,CASGPAGFSTDTQYF
NA,TRBV19,TRBJ2-3,TRBD2,TGTGCCAGTCATAGCGGGGGCACAGATACGCAGTATTTT,CASHSGGTDTQYF
NA,TRBV3-1,TRBJ2-1,TRBD2,TGTGCCAGCAGCCCCCCGGCTAGCGGGAGGGCCGACTACAATGAGCAGTTCTTC,CASSPPASGRADYNEQFF
NA,TRBV6-1,TRBJ2-7,TRBD2,TGTGCCAGCGACCCTCGACTAGCGGGAAACCTCGAGCAGTACTTC,CASDPRLAGNLEQYF
few,TRBV5-1,TRBJ1-1,NA,TGCGCCAGCAGCTTTACGAGGCCCACGACGGAGACTGAAGCTTTCTTT,CASSFTRPTTETEAFF
few,TRBV6-1,TRBJ2-3,NA,TGTGCCAGCAGTAAAGGGAGTTACACAGATACGCAGTATTTT,CASSKGSYTDTQYF
many,TRBV30,TRBJ2-1,NA,TGTGCCTCTACTAGGAGCTCCTACAATGAGCAGTTCTTC,CASTRSSYNEQFF
many,TRBV14,TRBJ2-1,TRBD2,TGTGCCAGCAGCTATACCCTTACCCCGGGACTAGCCTACAATGAGCAGTTCTTC,CASSYTLTPGLAYNEQFF
many,TRBV6-5,TRBJ2-5,NA,TGTGCCAGCAGTTACTACAGCCAAGAGACCCAGTACTTC,CASSYYSQETQYF
many,TRBV2,TRBJ2-2,NA,TGTGCCAGCAATTGGCAGGCGTCTTCTACCGGGGAGCTGTTTTTT,CASNWQASSTGELFF
many,TRBV6-1,TRBJ2-7,NA,TGTGCCAGCAGTCGAATAGGGGGATTCGAGCAGTACTTC,CASSRIGGFEQYF
few,TRBV5-1,TRBJ2-1,NA,TGCGCCAGCAGCTTGGCTCCTAGCGTCTACAATGAGCAGTTCTTC,CASSLAPSVYNEQFF
many,TRBV29-1,TRBJ1-1,NA,TGCAGCACTGTACGGACAAACACTGAAGCTTTCTTT,CSTVRTNTEAFF
NA,TRBV18,TRBJ2-4,NA,TGTGCCAGCTCACCACTTTTCGTAGCCAAAAACATTCAGTACTTC,CASSPLFVAKNIQYF
NA,TRBV3-1,TRBJ2-7,NA,TGTGCCAGCAGCCAAGACAGGGGTTACGAGCAGTACTTC,CASSQDRGYEQYF
NA,TRBV19,TRBJ1-3,NA,TGTGCCACCACTGGGATACCCTCTGGAAACACCATATATTTT,CATTGIPSGNTIYF
NA,TRBV29-1,TRBJ2-1,TRBD2,TGCAGCGTTGAAGATAAAGACGAGCGGGGGTTTTTATGGGAGCAGTTCTTC,CSVEDKDERGFLWEQFF
once,TRBV27,TRBJ2-7,TRBD2,TGTGCCAGCGGAACTAGCGGGAGGATTAGCCACGAGCAGTACTTC,CASGTSGRISHEQYF
few,TRBV28,TRBJ1-2,NA,TGTGCCAGCAGTTTAGCAGGGGAGCCTAACTATGGCTACACCTTC,CASSLAGEPNYGYTF
many,TRBV29-1,TRBJ1-1,NA,TGCAGCGTAGGGCGGACACTGAACACTGAAGCTTTCTTT,CSVGRTLNTEAFF